This passage covers 17 T cell receptor beta chains from one sample sequenced in a study of sequential checkpoint blockade in melanoma. Assay used: immunoSEQ multiplex PCR; TCRdb lists only in-frame clones, some missing. Among some 10,000 clones listed, approximately 72% were seen once. Treatment defined: randomized to nivolumab then ipilimumab (arm A) or the reverse (arm B). The sample in question was CD8+ T cells sorted from blood (inferred from file names), obtained from a patient given nivolumab and ipilimumab in sequence. The receptor source for this set is a human donor with melanoma.

V is TRBV7-9 and J is TRBJ2-2, with D possibly being TRBD1 (6 bases). Germline assignment: CDR1 SEHNR and CDR2 FQNEAQ (reference sequence). This CDR3 has 13 residues. The CDR3 here is CRTDRSNTGELFF. DNA for the CDR3: TGTCGAACCGACAGGAGCAACACCGGGGAGCTGTTTTTT.

This chain uses TRBV6-1 with TRBJ2-1; 11 bases are a match to TRBD2. The trim removed 6 bases at V and 3 bases at J, leaving 4 bases unmatched. Germline V lookup: CDR1 MNHNS, CDR2 SASEGT. The CDR3 runs to 15 residues. CDR3 in amino acids: CASSPGLADYNEQFF. DNA of the CDR3: TGTGCCAGCAGCCCGGGACTAGCGGACTACAATGAGCAGTTCTTC.

Within the sample, this clone is medium-sized. CDR3: CASSGTGYFNEQFF. CDR3 coding DNA: TGTGCCAGTTCCGGGACAGGGTATTTTAATGAGCAGTTCTTC. The genes are TRBV18 and TRBJ2-1; 9 bases map to TRBD1. The CDR3 consists of 14 residues. With V trimmed by 9 bases and J by 7 bases, 10 bases remained unmatched. Germline V lookup: CDR1 KGHSH, CDR2 LQKENI.

J is TRBJ2-3 and V is TRBV27, with 10 bases fitting TRBD1. Germline CDR1 and CDR2: MNHEY and SMNVEV (reference sequence). This CDR3 contains 19 residues. J was trimmed by 3 bases and V by 4 bases; bases with no gene match: 16. The CDR3 nucleotides read TGTGCCAGCAGTTCATATCAGACCGGACAGGGGGAAAGGACAGATACGCAGTATTTT. It yields the protein CASSSYQTGQGERTDTQYF.

This clone was seen just once. The chain uses TRBV19 and TRBJ1-1, with D uncertain. Germline V lookup: CDR1 LNHDA, CDR2 SQIVND (reference sequence). The length of the CDR3 is 14 residues. V was trimmed by 0 bases and J by 5 bases, leaving 10 bases between them. The DNA of the CDR3 is TGTGCCAGTAGTATAGATCTCGGGTTTACTGAAGCTTTCTTT. Translated: CASSIDLGFTEAFF.

This chain uses TRBV18 with TRBJ2-3, with 13 bases that match TRBD2. CDR3 length: 16 amino acids. Germline CDR1 is KGHSH and CDR2 is LQKENI. The ends lost 3 bases at V and 6 bases at J; junction bases unmatched: 6. The CDR3 DNA follows: TGTGCCAGCTCACCTTTTCCGGGACTAGCGGGGGATACGCAGTATTTT. It codes for CASSPFPGLAGDTQYF.

The J gene is TRBJ2-3, the V gene TRBV9, with 7 bases aligning to TRBD2. Losses at the gene ends were 2 bases for V and 4 bases for J; bases not matched to a gene: 4. Germline lookup yields CDR1 SGDLS and CDR2 YYNGEE. The CDR3 totals 14 residues. The CDR3, as DNA: TGTGCCAGCAGCGTCGGAGGGAGGGCAGATACGCAGTATTTT. Protein: CASSVGGRADTQYF.

The rearrangement uses TRBV27 and TRBJ2-7, with 10 nucleotides matching TRBD1. The germline V gene has CDR1 MNHEY and CDR2 SMNVEV (reference sequence). J lost 2 bases, V lost 2 bases, and 0 bases had no gene match. The CDR3 is made up of 14 amino acids. CDR3 in amino acids: CASSLGQGAYEQYF. The CDR3 DNA is TGTGCCAGCAGTTTAGGACAGGGGGCCTACGAGCAGTACTTC.

The genes are TRBV5-6 and TRBJ2-7; a possible D gene is TRBD1 (6 bases). Trimming stripped 0 bases from V and 4 bases from J, with 11 bases between. This CDR3 spans 14 amino acids. Per the germline V gene, CDR1 is SGHDT and CDR2 is YYEEEE. This chain's CDR3 is CASSLAGQTYEQYF. In nucleotides, the CDR3 is TGTGCCAGCAGCTTGGCCGGACAGACTTACGAGCAGTACTTC.

J is TRBJ1-1 and V is TRBV29-1; D might be TRBD1 (6 bases). The ends were cut back, 8 bases at V and 4 bases at J, with 11 bases in the middle. The germline CDR1 and CDR2 sequences are SQVTM and ANQGSEA. The CDR3 runs to 11 residues. The CDR3 protein is CSTLGGTEAFF. The CDR3 nucleotides read TGCAGCACCTTAGGGGGCACTGAAGCTTTCTTT.

This clone turned up a few times. The chain employs TRBV4-2 and TRBJ2-5; a possible D gene is TRBD2 (6 bases). Germline V lookup: CDR1 LGHNA, CDR2 YNFKEQ. V was cut by 2 bases and J by 1 base, with 11 bases left in between. CDR3 length equals 15 residues. CDR3 region: CASSQNSGSQETQYF. CDR3 sequence (DNA): TGTGCCAGCAGCCAAAACAGCGGGTCCCAAGAGACCCAGTACTTC.

The chain uses TRBV6-1 and TRBJ1-5; 7 bases fit TRBD1. V was clipped by 6 bases and J by 3 bases; unmatched bases: 5. The CDR3 has 14 amino acids. Germline V CDR1 and CDR2: MNHNS, SASEGT. CDR3 coding DNA: TGTGCCAGCAGCGAGACAGGGACCAATCAGCCCCAGCATTTT. Protein product: CASSETGTNQPQHF.

This chain uses TRBV5-1 with TRBJ2-7, with 7 bases matching TRBD2. J lost 2 bases, V lost 0 bases, and 11 bases had no gene match. The germline CDR1 and CDR2 sequences are SGHRS and YFSETQ. This CDR3 has 17 residues. CDR3 nucleotides: TGCGCCAGCAGCTTGGCCTGGGAGGGAGATTCGGCCTACGAGCAGTACTTC. Translating gives CASSLAWEGDSAYEQYF. Full variable domain (outside the CDR3, taken from reference TRBV5-1 and TRBJ2-7): KAGVTQTPRYLIKTRGQQVTLSCSPISGHRSVSWYQQTPGQGLQFLFEYFSETQRNKGNFPGRFSGRQFSNSRSEMNVSTLELGDSALYLCASSLAWEGDSAYEQYFGPGTRLTVT.

V gene TRBV19 combines with J gene TRBJ2-2; 10 nucleotides agree with TRBD2. Per the germline V gene, CDR1 is LNHDA and CDR2 is SQIVND (reference sequence). The V segment lost 3 bases and the J segment 6 bases; nucleotides outside the gene matches: 4. The CDR3 sequence is 15 residues long. CDR3 DNA: TGTGCCAGTAGTATCGGACTAGCGGTGTCCGGGGAGCTGTTTTTT. Translating gives CASSIGLAVSGELFF.

This rearrangement joins TRBV28 to TRBJ1-1, with 9 nucleotides matching TRBD1. CDR3 size: 14 residues. Germline V gene data show CDR1 as MDHEN and CDR2 as SYDVKM. Trimming cost V 5 bases and J 5 bases; bases outside gene matches: 6. CDR3: CASSRQGEVTEAFF. CDR3 DNA sequence: TGTGCCAGCAGTCGACAGGGGGAAGTGACTGAAGCTTTCTTT.

This chain connects TRBV2 to TRBJ2-7; 9 bases match TRBD2. The CDR3 is 15 residues long. Per germline, CDR1 SNHLY and CDR2 FYNNEI. Trimming removed 2 bases from V and 3 bases from J; junction bases left unmatched: 5. Here the CDR3 reads CASSERRGGLYEQYF. CDR3 DNA sequence: TGTGCCAGCAGTGAAAGGCGGGGGGGTCTCTACGAGCAGTACTTC.

The gene calls are TRBV6-6 and TRBJ2-5, with TRBD2 matching 9 bases. This CDR3 has 16 amino acids. Germline loops: CDR1 MNHNY, CDR2 SVGAGI (reference sequence). V lost 0 bases to trimming and J lost 2 bases; unmatched junction nucleotides: 4. CDR3 coding DNA: TGTGCCAGCAGTTACTCGAGCGGGGGGTTGCAAGAGACCCAGTACTTC. This codes for CASSYSSGGLQETQYF.